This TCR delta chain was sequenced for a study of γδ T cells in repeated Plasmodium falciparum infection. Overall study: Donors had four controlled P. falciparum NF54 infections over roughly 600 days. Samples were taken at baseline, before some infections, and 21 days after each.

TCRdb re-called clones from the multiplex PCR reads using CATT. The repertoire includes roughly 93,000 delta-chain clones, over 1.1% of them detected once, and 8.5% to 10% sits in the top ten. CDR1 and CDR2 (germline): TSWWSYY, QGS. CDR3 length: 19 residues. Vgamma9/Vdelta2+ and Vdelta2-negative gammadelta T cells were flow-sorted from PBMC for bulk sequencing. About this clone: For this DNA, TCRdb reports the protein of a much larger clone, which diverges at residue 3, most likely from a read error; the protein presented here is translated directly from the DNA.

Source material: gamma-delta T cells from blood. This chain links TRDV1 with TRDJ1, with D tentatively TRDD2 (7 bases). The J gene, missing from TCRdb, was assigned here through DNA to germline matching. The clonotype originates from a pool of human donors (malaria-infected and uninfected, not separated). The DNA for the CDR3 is TGTGCTCCTGGGGATGACTATACGTGGGGGTTCCTACCCACCGATAAACTCATCTTT. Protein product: CAPGDDYTWGFLPTDKLIF.